This T cell receptor (beta chain) was profiled in a study of blood T cells in healthy people across ages. Regarding the study as a whole: A roughly linear age-dependent decrease characterized TCR beta diversity per million T cells. Diversity estimates drawn from one million T cells were deemed underestimates.

This clonotype was recorded once. Its specificity is not known. A second about 7 to 12 cycle PCR used barcoded and J-beta primers. Carrying 12 random nucleotides, a template-switch adaptor labeled each individual cDNA molecule. TCRdb recomputed calls from the 5' RACE reads with MiXCR, one row per CDR3 protein. The repertoire has about 1.8 million distinct CDR3 sequences, 40% to 55% of them found once; the top ten carry approximately 2.1%. V lost 0 bases and J lost 8; bases outside the gene matches: 10. Germline loops: CDR1 LGHNA, CDR2 YSLEER. This CDR3 contains 16 residues. Specimen: blood. The sequence was collected from a woman aged 40 to 50 in good health. The chain uses TRBV4-3 and TRBJ1-2; 9 bases match TRBD1. The CDR3 is CASSQDRGDRVRGYTF. The CDR3 DNA follows: TGCGCCAGCAGCCAAGACAGGGGGGACAGGGTACGCGGCTACACCTTC.